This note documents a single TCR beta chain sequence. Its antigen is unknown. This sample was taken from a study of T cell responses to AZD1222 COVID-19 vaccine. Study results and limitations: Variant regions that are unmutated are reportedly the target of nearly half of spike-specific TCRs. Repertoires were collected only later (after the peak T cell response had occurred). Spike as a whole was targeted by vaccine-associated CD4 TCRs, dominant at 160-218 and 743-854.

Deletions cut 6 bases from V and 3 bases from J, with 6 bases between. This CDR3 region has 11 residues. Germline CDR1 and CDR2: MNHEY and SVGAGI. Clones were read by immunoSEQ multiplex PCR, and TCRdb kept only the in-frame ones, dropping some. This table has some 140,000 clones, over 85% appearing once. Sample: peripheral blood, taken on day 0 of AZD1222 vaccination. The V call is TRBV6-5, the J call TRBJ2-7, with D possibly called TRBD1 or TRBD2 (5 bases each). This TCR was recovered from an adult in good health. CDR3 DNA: TGTGCCAGCAGGGGGGTCTACGAGCAGTACTTC. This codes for CASRGVYEQYF.